These 25 T cell receptor beta chains share one sample of origin, sequenced in a study of PD-1 blockade in classical Hodgkin lymphoma. Each patient experienced a relapse that followed autologous stem cell transplantation, and brentuximab vedotin exposure varied. Generated by immunoSEQ multiplex PCR, the TCRdb table keeps only in-frame clones and is missing some. Of just over 50,000 clones in the sample, just under 75% are singletons; the top ten hold around 16%. The sequencing used peripheral blood mononuclear cells (PBMCs), collected before the second cycle of nivolumab. Receptors were obtained from a human donor with classical Hodgkin lymphoma.

The V call is TRBV4-3, the J call TRBJ2-7; TRBD2 aligns across 11 bases. V gave up 0 bases and J gave up 6 bases; unmatched junction bases: 7. The CDR3 is 16 residues long. Germline V gene data show CDR1 as LGHNA and CDR2 as YSLEER. The CDR3 loop reads CASSQDQELAGGEQYF. The CDR3 DNA is TGCGCCAGCAGCCAAGATCAGGAGCTAGCGGGAGGCGAGCAGTACTTC.

This chain joins TRBV2 and TRBJ2-5; weak D call: TRBD2 (5 bases). This CDR3 spans 14 amino acids. Deletions cut 6 bases from V and 1 base from J, with 12 bases between. The V gene's germline CDR1 is SNHLY and CDR2 FYNNEI. The CDR3 region is CASRILGIQETQYF. Written as DNA, the CDR3 is TGTGCCAGCAGGATACTAGGGATCCAAGAGACCCAGTACTTC.

This chain joins TRBV6-1 and TRBJ1-1; the D gene is possibly TRBD1 (6 bases). V shed 11 bases and J shed 0 bases, with 13 bases lying between them. Per the germline V gene, CDR1 is MNHNS and CDR2 is SASEGT. This CDR3 spans 13 amino acids. CDR3 sequence reads: CASLQGMNTEAFF. The CDR3 region has the DNA TGTGCCTCCCTACAGGGCATGAACACTGAAGCTTTCTTT.

Comment on this clone: This clone may be a read error of a much larger clone one base away. The chain uses TRBV30 and TRBJ2-7; TRBD2 is a possible D gene (7 bases). This CDR3 region has 11 residues. Germline loops: CDR1 GTSNPN, CDR2 SVGIG (reference sequence). DNA of the CDR3: TGTGCCTGGAGTGTACGGGGGGCGGCCGCCGTC. Translation gives CAWSVRGAAAV.

This clone was seen only once. V is TRBV6-6 and J is TRBJ2-7, with TRBD2 matching 7 bases. The J segment lost 4 bases and the V segment lost 11 bases, leaving 5 bases of the junction unmatched. Germline V gives CDR1 MNHNY, CDR2 SVGAGI (reference sequence). This CDR3 has 11 residues. CDR3 sequence (DNA): TGTGCCGTCGGCGGGGGTTACGAGCAGTACTTC. Translated: CAVGGGYEQYF.

This clone was seen only a few times. The chain is built from TRBV12-5 and TRBJ1-5, with D unresolved. The CDR3 loop spans 15 amino acids. Between the trimmed V and J ends, which lost 0 bases and 3 bases, there was a span of 9 bases. Germline V gene lookup returns CDR1 LGHNT and CDR2 FRNRAP. Here the CDR3 reads CASGLVTRNNQPQHF. The CDR3 DNA follows: TGTGCTAGTGGTTTGGTAACCAGAAACAATCAGCCCCAGCATTTT.

This chain joins TRBV5-4 and TRBJ1-1; 9 bases fit TRBD1. Germline V lookup: CDR1 SGHNT, CDR2 YYREEE (reference sequence). This CDR3 is built from 14 residues. With 0 bases clipped from V and 6 bases from J, the junction kept 3 bases outside the gene matches. The chain's CDR3 is CASSLDRGLAEAFF. The CDR3, as DNA: TGTGCCAGCAGCTTGGACAGGGGGCTCGCTGAAGCTTTCTTT.

The rearrangement uses TRBV11-2 and TRBJ2-7, with a possible D match to TRBD2 (6 bases). Germline values: CDR1 SGHAT, CDR2 FQNNGV. The CDR3 is 15 amino acids. V shed 5 bases and J shed 0 bases, with 14 bases lying between them. This CDR3 is CASSPGGWNSYEQYF. The CDR3 nucleotides are TGTGCCAGCAGCCCCGGGGGATGGAACTCCTACGAGCAGTACTTC.

This chain uses TRBV4-3 with TRBJ1-3; D unresolved. The CDR3 is made up of 16 amino acids. V was trimmed by 4 bases and J by 0 bases, leaving 13 bases between them. Looked up from germline, CDR1 is LGHNA and CDR2 is YSLEER. The CDR3 DNA reads as TGCGCCAGCAGCCTGGGGAGCGGGGTCTCTGGAAACACCATATATTTT. Translating gives CASSLGSGVSGNTIYF.

The chain carries TRBV28 and TRBJ2-3; 10 bases fit TRBD2. Looked up from germline, CDR1 is MDHEN and CDR2 is SYDVKM. This CDR3 is built from 15 residues. The J segment lost 4 bases and the V segment lost 6 bases, leaving 7 bases of the junction unmatched. In nucleotides, the CDR3 is TGTGCCAGCAGACCCCCTCTAGCGGGAGCAGATACGCAGTATTTT. Its translation is CASRPPLAGADTQYF. The variable domain in full, completed from reference TRBV28 and TRBJ2-3, reads DVKVTQSSRYLVKRTGEKVFLECVQDMDHENMFWYRQDPGLGLRLIYFSYDVKMKEKGDIPEGYSVSREKKERFSLILESASTNQTSMYLCASRPPLAGADTQYFGPGTRLTVL.

The chain has TRBV19 and TRBJ1-6, with D possibly TRBD1 on 6 matching bases. Trimming pared 7 bases from V and 8 bases from J, leaving 15 bases between. The CDR3 totals 14 residues. Germline V CDR1 and CDR2: LNHDA, SQIVND (reference sequence). CDR3 sequence (DNA): TGTGCCAGTACCGTCCCGGGACATTATTCACCCCTCCACTTT. As protein: CASTVPGHYSPLHF.

This chain uses TRBV15 with TRBJ2-5; D is uncertain. The CDR3 spans 14 residues. Germline V lookup: CDR1 LNHNV, CDR2 YYDKDF (reference sequence). Trimming removed 1 base from V and 5 bases from J, with 11 bases in between. The CDR3 sequence is CATSRGRSEETQYF. The CDR3 DNA reads as TGTGCCACCAGCAGAGGAAGGAGTGAGGAGACCCAGTACTTC. Using reference TRBV15 and TRBJ2-5 for the parts outside the CDR3, the full variable domain is DAMVIQNPRYQVTQFGKPVTLSCSQTLNHNVMYWYQQKSSQAPKLLFHYYDKDFNNEADTPDNFQSRRPNTSFCFLDIRSPGLGDTAMYLCATSRGRSEETQYFGPGTRLLVL.

This chain links TRBV6-5 with TRBJ2-7; D not resolved. This CDR3 has 12 amino acids. V was shortened by 6 bases and J by 3 bases, with 9 bases between the two germline ends. Germline-derived CDR1 and CDR2 are MNHEY and SVGAGI. CDR3 coding DNA: TGTGCCAGCAGCCTTAGTATCTACGAGCAGTACTTC. It translates to CASSLSIYEQYF.

This clone was detected only once. The CDR3 DNA sequence: TGTGCCAGCTCACGGGGGCCTGGAAACACCATATATTTT. It specifies CASSRGPGNTIYF. The chain uses TRBV18 and TRBJ1-3; possibly TRBD1 for D (6 bases). Germline CDR1 is KGHSH and CDR2 is LQKENI. This CDR3 has 13 amino acids. V lost 4 bases to trimming and J lost 2 bases, with 6 bases between them.

CDR3 in DNA: TGTGCCTGGAAGGGACTAGCGGGAGGAGACTACAATGAGCAGTTCTTC. Translating gives CAWKGLAGGDYNEQFF. The V and J genes are TRBV30 and TRBJ2-1, with TRBD2 matching 15 bases. This CDR3 comprises 16 residues. Trimming at V came to 4 bases and at J to 3 bases, leaving 4 bases not matched to a gene. CDR1 and CDR2 from the germline V gene are GTSNPN and SVGIG (reference sequence).

In its sample, this clone was seen once. This chain joins TRBV10-3 and TRBJ1-5; D is ambiguous. Germline CDR1 is ENHRY and CDR2 is SYGVKD. The CDR3 covers 17 residues. The V end lost 0 bases, the J end lost 6 bases, and 18 bases lay between the germline ends. The CDR3 nucleotides read TGTGCCATCAGTGAGTCTAACGGTCGGATAAGGAGTCAGCCCCAGCATTTT. Protein product: CAISESNGRIRSQPQHF.

The chain joins TRBV11-2 to TRBJ1-1; no reliable D call. Germline loops: CDR1 SGHAT, CDR2 FQNNGV. This CDR3 has 14 amino acids. Trimming stripped 5 bases from V and 2 bases from J, with 12 bases between. This CDR3 is CASSIQIRNTEAFF. The CDR3 DNA reads as TGTGCCAGCAGCATCCAAATCCGCAACACTGAAGCTTTCTTT.

V gene TRBV5-1 combines with J gene TRBJ1-1, with 7 bases aligning to TRBD1. Germline trimming cut 2 bases from V and 2 bases from J; bases unmatched to any gene: 9. Germline loops: CDR1 SGHRS, CDR2 YFSETQ. This CDR3 has 16 amino acids. CDR3 DNA: TGCGCCAGCAGCTTACAGTCGACAGGGATTAACACTGAAGCTTTCTTT. The encoded protein is CASSLQSTGINTEAFF.

The chain joins TRBV11-2 to TRBJ1-2; D is perhaps TRBD1 (5 bases). Germline values: CDR1 SGHAT, CDR2 FQNNGV. Trimming shortened V by 0 bases and J by 6 bases, and 8 bases separated the two germline ends. The CDR3 is made up of 13 amino acids. The CDR3, as DNA: TGTGCCAGCAGCTTAGACAGGGTCCATGGCTACACCTTC. It is translated as CASSLDRVHGYTF.

The chain joins TRBV27 to TRBJ2-7, with D unresolved. CDR3 length equals 13 residues. The germline CDR1 and CDR2 sequences are MNHEY and SMNVEV (reference sequence). Trimming shortened V by 2 bases and J by 4 bases, and 9 bases separated the two germline ends. The DNA for the CDR3 is TGTGCCAGCAGTTTAAAGGAGCCATACGAGCAGTACTTC. This codes for CASSLKEPYEQYF.

The chain recombines TRBV6-5 with TRBJ1-4; 8 bases match TRBD1. Germline V gene lookup returns CDR1 MNHEY and CDR2 SVGAGI. V dropped 5 bases and J dropped 8; count of bases not matched to a gene: 10. The CDR3 spans 15 residues. The CDR3 loop reads CASSPTGVGWEKLFF. CDR3 sequence (DNA): TGTGCCAGCAGTCCGACAGGGGTGGGTTGGGAAAAACTGTTTTTT.

Written as DNA, the CDR3 is TGTGCCTGGGGGGGGACTAGCGGTAACGGCTACGAGCAGTACTTC. It is translated as CAWGGTSGNGYEQYF. This rearrangement joins TRBV30 to TRBJ2-7; 11 nucleotides agree with TRBD2. The CDR3 runs to 15 residues. Trimming removed 5 bases from V and 3 bases from J; junction bases left unmatched: 9. Germline V gene sequence: CDR1 GTSNPN, CDR2 SVGIG (reference sequence).

V usage is TRBV7-3 and J usage is TRBJ2-1; either TRBD1 or TRBD2 may fit D (6 bases each). Trimming took off 6 bases at V and 7 bases at J, with 10 bases between the two ends. The CDR3 covers 12 residues. Germline CDR1 is SGHTA and CDR2 is FQGTGA. CDR3 nucleotides: TGTGCCAGCAGTATAGGGGGGAATGAGCAGTTCTTC. Residues: CASSIGGNEQFF.

V gene TRBV6-1 combines with J gene TRBJ1-5; unclear D gene. Trimming cost V 1 base and J 0 bases, with 16 bases left between them. CDR1 is MNHNS and CDR2 is SASEGT in the germline V gene. This CDR3 has 18 amino acids. The CDR3 spells CASSEGRLWQLSNQPQHF. In nucleotides, the CDR3 is TGTGCCAGCAGTGAAGGCCGTCTTTGGCAGCTTAGCAATCAGCCCCAGCATTTT.

This chain uses TRBV18 with TRBJ1-4; a possible D gene is TRBD1 (5 bases). The V end was cut by 0 bases, the J end by 4 bases, with 12 bases between. The CDR3 totals 16 residues. Germline CDR1 KGHSH, CDR2 LQKENI. The CDR3 nucleotides read TGTGCCAGCTCACCACCCCCTCCTAGGGGTAATGAAAAACTGTTTTTT. The encoded protein is CASSPPPPRGNEKLFF. Together with reference TRBV18 and TRBJ1-4, the CDR3 gives the full variable domain: NAGVMQNPRHLVRRRGQEARLRCSPMKGHSHVYWYRQLPEEGLKFMVYLQKENIIDESGMPKERFSAEFPKEGPSILRIQQVVRGDSAAYFCASSPPPPRGNEKLFFGSGTQLSVL.